Following are 9 T cell receptor beta chains from one sample sequenced in a study of blood T cell repertoires in COVID-19. Measured with immunoSEQ multiplex PCR; TCRdb has only the in-frame clones, and not every one. Here the sample spans around 220,000 clones, around 87% being singletons. Sequences were obtained from peripheral blood. These receptors were taken from a woman aged 50 to 60 with COVID-19, enrolled during active disease.

The chain recombines TRBV6-5 with TRBJ1-4, with D hard to call. Germline V gene sequence: CDR1 MNHEY, CDR2 SVGAGI. Trimming pared 2 bases from V and 6 bases from J, leaving 7 bases between. This CDR3 spans 13 amino acids. The CDR3 region is CASSYNQYEKLFF. CDR3 bases: TGTGCCAGCAGTTACAATCAGTATGAAAAACTGTTTTTT.

The chain links TRBV11-2 to TRBJ1-2; perhaps TRBD1 as D (6 bases). The CDR3 is 13 residues long. The V gene lost 1 base and the J gene lost 8 bases, with 11 bases spanning the gap. Germline CDR1 SGHAT, CDR2 FQNNGV. CDR3 nucleotide sequence: TGTGCCAGCAGCTTAGCGCAGGGGTCGGGCTACACCTTC. It encodes CASSLAQGSGYTF.

The gene calls are TRBV7-8 and TRBJ1-2, with 7 bases identical to TRBD1. J lost 6 bases, V lost 6 bases, and 7 bases had no gene match. Germline V gives CDR1 SGHVS, CDR2 FQNEAQ. CDR3 length: 13 residues. In DNA form, the CDR3 reads TGTGCCAGCAGACGACAGGGAAAGGATGGCTACACCTTC. Its translation: CASRRQGKDGYTF.

The gene calls are TRBV13 and TRBJ1-2, with D perhaps matching TRBD1 (5 bases). V lost 6 bases and J 8 bases, leaving 16 bases between the germline ends. Germline V gene lookup returns CDR1 PRHDT and CDR2 FYEKMQ (reference sequence). This CDR3 is 13 amino acids long. This chain's CDR3 is CASSLIGGSGYTF. CDR3 nucleotide sequence: TGTGCCAGCAGTCTTATCGGGGGTTCCGGCTACACCTTC. Variable domain in full (rest from reference TRBV13 and TRBJ1-2): AAGVIQSPRHLIKEKRETATLKCYPIPRHDTVYWYQQGPGQDPQFLISFYEKMQSDKGSIPDRFSAQQFSDYHSELNMSSLELGDSALYFCASSLIGGSGYTFGSGTRLTVV.

The chain is built from TRBV11-2 and TRBJ2-5; 11 bases are a match to TRBD1. CDR1 and CDR2 (germline): SGHAT, FQNNGV. Losses at the gene ends were 8 bases for V and 5 bases for J; bases not matched to a gene: 10. This CDR3 spans 15 amino acids. Here the CDR3 reads CASGHRDRGSETQYF. Here the CDR3 DNA reads TGTGCCAGCGGGCACCGGGACAGGGGGAGTGAGACCCAGTACTTC. Using reference TRBV11-2 and TRBJ2-5 for the parts outside the CDR3, the full variable domain is EAGVAQSPRYKIIEKRQSVAFWCNPISGHATLYWYQQILGQGPKLLIQFQNNGVVDDSQLPKDRFSAERLKGVDSTLKIQPAKLEDSAVYLCASGHRDRGSETQYFGPGTRLLVL.

The rearrangement joins TRBV6-2 or TRBV6-3 to TRBJ2-1, with D unclear. The V end was cut by 6 bases, the J end by 0 bases, with 6 bases between. The V gene's germline CDR1 is MNHEY and CDR2 SVGEGT. The CDR3 is 13 residues long. CDR3 loop: CASSPSSYNEQFF. CDR3 in DNA: TGTGCCAGCAGCCCGAGCTCCTACAATGAGCAGTTCTTC.

This clone appeared a single time. The J gene is TRBJ1-2, the V gene TRBV5-1; 10 bases align to TRBD1. Germline loops: CDR1 SGHRS, CDR2 YFSETQ. Trimming cost V 3 bases and J 6 bases; bases outside gene matches: 5. The CDR3 contains 14 residues. Written as DNA, the CDR3 is TGCGCCAGCAGCTACACCGGACAGGGGGATGGCTACACCTTC. Its translation is CASSYTGQGDGYTF.

The rearrangement joins TRBV11-2 to TRBJ2-5; no clear D. This CDR3 is built from 14 residues. Germline CDR1 and CDR2: SGHAT and FQNNGV. Trimming took 1 base from V and 2 from J, leaving 8 bases between them. The CDR3 DNA reads TGTGCCAGCAGCTTAGGTACAGCTCAAGAGACCCAGTACTTC. It translates to CASSLGTAQETQYF. Full variable domain (outside the CDR3, taken from reference TRBV11-2 and TRBJ2-5): EAGVAQSPRYKIIEKRQSVAFWCNPISGHATLYWYQQILGQGPKLLIQFQNNGVVDDSQLPKDRFSAERLKGVDSTLKIQPAKLEDSAVYLCASSLGTAQETQYFGPGTRLLVL.

This clone has only a few counts. This chain joins TRBV7-2 and TRBJ2-4; 10 bases are a match to TRBD2. The CDR3 sequence is 13 residues long. Germline CDR1 and CDR2: SGHTA and FQGNSA. V dropped 4 bases and J dropped 6; count of bases not matched to a gene: 0. The CDR3 sequence: CASSSSGGNIQYF. CDR3 nucleotides: TGTGCCAGCAGCTCTAGCGGGGGAAACATTCAGTACTTC.